This TCR beta chain was sequenced in a study of follicular helper T cells after annual influenza vaccination. Overall study: Sampling occurred days 0, 7 and 28 after each influenza vaccination.

The length of the CDR3 is 14 residues. Germline V gene sequence: CDR1 MNHEY, CDR2 SVGAGI. The trim removed 5 bases at V and 7 bases at J, leaving 8 bases unmatched. Study-wide points: Change in circulating plasmablasts correlated with ICOS+CD38+ cTfh clonality change.

Time point noted: 2014-2015 season, 7 days after vaccination. Subjects lived in the community and lacked influenza vaccine within the prior 6 months. On this clone: Its target is not known.

Here immunoSEQ multiplex PCR was the method, and the copy in TCRdb shows in-frame clones only, minus some. The sample carries 15,000 or so clones, approximately 84% recorded once. This material consisted of CXCR5+ CD38- circulating T follicular helper cells from blood, taken 7 days after influenza vaccination. Described subset: circulating Tfh, non-naive CD4+CXCR5+PD-1+ (ICOS+CD38+ or ICOS-CD38-). The chain couples TRBV6-5 to TRBJ1-2, with 9 positions matching TRBD1. The receptor comes from an adult who received the influenza vaccine. CDR3 DNA sequence: TGTGCCAGCAGTAGAGGGACAGGGCTGGGTGGCTACACCTTC. Encoded protein: CASSRGTGLGGYTF.